The subject of this entry is one TCR beta chain. The V end was cut by 8 bases, the J end by 2 bases, with 12 bases between. From germline, CDR1 is MNHNY and CDR2 SVGAGI (reference sequence). CDR3 length equals 13 residues. Assay used: immunoSEQ multiplex PCR; TCRdb lists only in-frame clones, some missing. The sample records under 90,000 clones, just over 90% being singletons. This chain joins TRBV6-6 and TRBJ1-1, with D uncertain. What was sequenced was PBMCs. This clonotype was obtained from a man aged 35-49 years with rheumatoid arthritis. CDR3 residues: CASLGISNTEAFF. In DNA, the CDR3 is TGTGCCAGCCTAGGGATTTCCAACACTGAAGCTTTCTTT.